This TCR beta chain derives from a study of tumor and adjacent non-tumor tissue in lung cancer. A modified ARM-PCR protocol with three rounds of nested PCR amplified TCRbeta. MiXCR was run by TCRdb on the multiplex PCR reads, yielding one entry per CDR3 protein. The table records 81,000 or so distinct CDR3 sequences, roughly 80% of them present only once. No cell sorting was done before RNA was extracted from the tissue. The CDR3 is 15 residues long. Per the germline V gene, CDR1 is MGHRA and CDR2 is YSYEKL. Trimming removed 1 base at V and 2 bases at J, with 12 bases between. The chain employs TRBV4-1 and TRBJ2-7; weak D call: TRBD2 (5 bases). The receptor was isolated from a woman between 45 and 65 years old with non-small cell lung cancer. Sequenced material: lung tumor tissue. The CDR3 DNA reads TGCGCCAGCAGCCAAGGCAGAGGGCAGGCCTACGAGCAGTACTTC. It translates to CASSQGRGQAYEQYF.